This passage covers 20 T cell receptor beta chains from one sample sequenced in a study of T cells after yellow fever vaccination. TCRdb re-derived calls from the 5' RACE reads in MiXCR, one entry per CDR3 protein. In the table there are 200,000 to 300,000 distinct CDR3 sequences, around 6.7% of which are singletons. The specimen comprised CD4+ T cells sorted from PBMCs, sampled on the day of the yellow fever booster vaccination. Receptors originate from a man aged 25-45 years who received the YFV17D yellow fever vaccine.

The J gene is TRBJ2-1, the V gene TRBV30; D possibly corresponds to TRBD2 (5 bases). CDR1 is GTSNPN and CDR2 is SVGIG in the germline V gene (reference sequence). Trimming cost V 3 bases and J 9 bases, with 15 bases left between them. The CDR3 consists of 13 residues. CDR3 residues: CAWSGGRKTEQFF. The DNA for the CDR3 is TGTGCCTGGAGCGGAGGCAGGAAAACTGAGCAGTTCTTC.

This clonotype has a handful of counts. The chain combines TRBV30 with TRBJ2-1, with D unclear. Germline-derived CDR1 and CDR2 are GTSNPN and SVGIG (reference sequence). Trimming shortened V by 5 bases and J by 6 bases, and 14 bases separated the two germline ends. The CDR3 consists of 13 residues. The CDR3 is CAWVWGRTNEQFF. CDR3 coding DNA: TGTGCCTGGGTCTGGGGTCGGACCAATGAGCAGTTCTTC.

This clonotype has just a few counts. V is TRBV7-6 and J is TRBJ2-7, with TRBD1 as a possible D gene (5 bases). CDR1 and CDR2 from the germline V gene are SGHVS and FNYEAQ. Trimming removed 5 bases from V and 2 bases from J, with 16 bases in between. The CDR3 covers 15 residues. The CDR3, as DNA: TGTGCCAGCAGCCTCCAAGGGGATCCCGCCTACGAGCAGTACTTC. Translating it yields CASSLQGDPAYEQYF.

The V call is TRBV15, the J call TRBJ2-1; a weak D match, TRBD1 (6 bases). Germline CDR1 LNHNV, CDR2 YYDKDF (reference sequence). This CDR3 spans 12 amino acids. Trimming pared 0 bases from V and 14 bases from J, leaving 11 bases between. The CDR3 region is CATSRDRAGEFF. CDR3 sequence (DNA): TGTGCCACCAGCAGAGATAGGGCAGGGGAGTTCTTC.

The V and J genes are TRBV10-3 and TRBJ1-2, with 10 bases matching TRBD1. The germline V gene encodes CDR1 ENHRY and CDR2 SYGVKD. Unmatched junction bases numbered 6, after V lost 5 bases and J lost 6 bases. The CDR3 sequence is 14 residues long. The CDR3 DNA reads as TGTGCCATCAGTAGAGGGACAGGGGAACATGGCTACACCTTC. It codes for CAISRGTGEHGYTF.

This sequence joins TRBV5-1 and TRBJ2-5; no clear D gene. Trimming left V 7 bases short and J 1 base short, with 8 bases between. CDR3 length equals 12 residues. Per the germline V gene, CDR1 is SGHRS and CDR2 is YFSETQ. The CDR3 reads CASYISQETQYF. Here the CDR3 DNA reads TGCGCCAGCTACATCAGCCAAGAGACCCAGTACTTC.

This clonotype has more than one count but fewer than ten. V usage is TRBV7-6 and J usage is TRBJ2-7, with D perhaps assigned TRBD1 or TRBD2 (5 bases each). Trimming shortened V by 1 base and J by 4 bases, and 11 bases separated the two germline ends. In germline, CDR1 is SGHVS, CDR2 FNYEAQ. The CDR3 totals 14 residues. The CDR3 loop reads CASSLERGAYEQYF. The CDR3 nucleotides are TGTGCCAGCAGCTTAGAGAGGGGCGCATACGAGCAGTACTTC.

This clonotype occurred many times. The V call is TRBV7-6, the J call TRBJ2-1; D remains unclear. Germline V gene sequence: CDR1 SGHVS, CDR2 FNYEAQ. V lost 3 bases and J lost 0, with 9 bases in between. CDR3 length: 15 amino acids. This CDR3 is CASSFSPFSYNEQFF. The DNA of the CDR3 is TGTGCCAGCAGCTTCTCCCCTTTCTCCTACAATGAGCAGTTCTTC.

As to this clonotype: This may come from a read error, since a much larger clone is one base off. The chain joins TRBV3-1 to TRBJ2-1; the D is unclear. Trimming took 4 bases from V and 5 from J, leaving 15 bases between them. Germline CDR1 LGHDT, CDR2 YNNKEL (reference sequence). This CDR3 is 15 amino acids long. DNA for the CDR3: TGTGCCAGCAGCCCCCCGGCACGAACAGACAATGAGCAGTTCTTC. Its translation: CASSPPARTDNEQFF.

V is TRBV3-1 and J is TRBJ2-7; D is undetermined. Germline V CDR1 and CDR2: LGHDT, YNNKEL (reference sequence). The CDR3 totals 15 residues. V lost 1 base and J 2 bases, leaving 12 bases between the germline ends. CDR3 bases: TGTGCCAGCAGCCAAGCCATGGCAGTGACCTACGAGCAGTACTTC. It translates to CASSQAMAVTYEQYF.

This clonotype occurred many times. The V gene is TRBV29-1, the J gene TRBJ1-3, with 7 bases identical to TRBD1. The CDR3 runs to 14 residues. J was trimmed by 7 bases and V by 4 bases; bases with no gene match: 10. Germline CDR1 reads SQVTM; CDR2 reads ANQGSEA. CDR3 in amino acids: CSVVEGASQNTIYF. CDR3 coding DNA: TGCAGCGTTGTAGAGGGGGCGAGTCAGAACACCATATATTTT.

CDR3 in DNA: TGCGCCAGCAGCTTGGCGGCAGCGAACTATGGCTACACCTTC. Amino acid sequence: CASSLAAANYGYTF. The rearrangement uses TRBV5-1 and TRBJ1-2, with unresolved D. The CDR3 loop spans 14 amino acids. From germline, CDR1 is SGHRS and CDR2 YFSETQ. V lost 0 bases and J 2 bases, leaving 8 bases between the germline ends.

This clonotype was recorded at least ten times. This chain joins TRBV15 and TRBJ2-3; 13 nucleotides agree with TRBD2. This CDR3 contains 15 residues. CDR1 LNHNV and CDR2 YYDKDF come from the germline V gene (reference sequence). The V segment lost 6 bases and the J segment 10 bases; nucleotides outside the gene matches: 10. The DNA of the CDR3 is TGTGCCACCAGGCCTGTTGGACTAGCGGGAGAATCGCAGTATTTT. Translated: CATRPVGLAGESQYF. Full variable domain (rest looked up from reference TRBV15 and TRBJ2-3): DAMVIQNPRYQVTQFGKPVTLSCSQTLNHNVMYWYQQKSSQAPKLLFHYYDKDFNNEADTPDNFQSRRPNTSFCFLDIRSPGLGDTAMYLCATRPVGLAGESQYFGPGTRLTVL.

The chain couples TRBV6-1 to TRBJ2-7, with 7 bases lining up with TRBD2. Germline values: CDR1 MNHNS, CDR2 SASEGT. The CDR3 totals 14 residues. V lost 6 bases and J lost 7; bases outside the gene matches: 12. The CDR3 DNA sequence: TGTGCCAGCAGCTCCGGCGCGGGAGTCGGGGAGCAGTACTTC. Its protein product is CASSSGAGVGEQYF.

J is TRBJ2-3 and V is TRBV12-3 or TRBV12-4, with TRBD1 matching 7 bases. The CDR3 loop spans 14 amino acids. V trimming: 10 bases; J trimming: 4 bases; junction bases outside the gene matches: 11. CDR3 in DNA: TGTGCCATTGTTTATACAGGGGCCCCAGATACGCAGTATTTT. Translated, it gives CAIVYTGAPDTQYF.

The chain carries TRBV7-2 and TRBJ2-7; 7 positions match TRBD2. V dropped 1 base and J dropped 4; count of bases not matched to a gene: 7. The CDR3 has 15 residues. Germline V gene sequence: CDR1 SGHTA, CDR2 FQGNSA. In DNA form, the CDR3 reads TGTGCCAGCAGCTTAGGTCCAGCGGGAAATTACGAGCAGTACTTC. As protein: CASSLGPAGNYEQYF. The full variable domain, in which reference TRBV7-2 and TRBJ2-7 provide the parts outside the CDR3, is GAGVSQSPSNKVTEKGKDVELRCDPISGHTALYWYRQSLGQGLEFLIYFQGNSAPDKSGLPSDRFSAERTGGSVSTLTIQRTQQEDSAVYLCASSLGPAGNYEQYFGPGTRLTVT.

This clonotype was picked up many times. The CDR3 spells CASSQGFGSPLHF. The CDR3 DNA reads as TGTGCCAGCAGTCAGGGTTTCGGTTCACCCCTCCACTTT. The V gene is TRBV6-5, the J gene TRBJ1-6, with a tentative D call TRBD1 (5 bases). This CDR3 contains 13 residues. Between the trimmed V and J ends, which lost 5 bases and 9 bases, there was a span of 11 bases. Germline V lookup: CDR1 MNHEY, CDR2 SVGAGI.

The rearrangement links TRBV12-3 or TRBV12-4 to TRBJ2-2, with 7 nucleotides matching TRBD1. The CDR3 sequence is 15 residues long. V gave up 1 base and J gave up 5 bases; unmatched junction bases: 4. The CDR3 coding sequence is TGTGCCAGCAGTTTAGGACAGGGTTGGACCGGGGAGCTGTTTTTT. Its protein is CASSLGQGWTGELFF.

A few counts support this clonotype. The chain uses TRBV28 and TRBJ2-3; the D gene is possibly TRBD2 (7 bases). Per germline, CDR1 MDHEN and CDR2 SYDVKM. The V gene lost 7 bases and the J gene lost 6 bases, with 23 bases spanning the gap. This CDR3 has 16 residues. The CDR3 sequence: CASNLRGAGFADTQYF. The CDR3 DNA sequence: TGTGCCAGCAACCTCAGGGGAGCGGGGTTTGCCGATACGCAGTATTTT.

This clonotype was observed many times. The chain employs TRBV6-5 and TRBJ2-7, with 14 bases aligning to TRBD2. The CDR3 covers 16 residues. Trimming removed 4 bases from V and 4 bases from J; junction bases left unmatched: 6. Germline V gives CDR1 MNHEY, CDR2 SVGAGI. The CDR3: CASSLGRTSGRYEQYF. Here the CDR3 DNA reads TGTGCCAGCAGTTTGGGAAGGACTAGCGGGAGGTACGAGCAGTACTTC.